Listed below are T cell receptor beta chains from one sample, sequenced in a study of OX40 agonist ivuxolimab in advanced cancers. The protocol was immunoSEQ multiplex PCR, while the TCRdb copy is restricted to in-frame clones and leaves out a portion. Of about 46,000 clones detected, about 90% appear once; the ten largest clones hold about 10%. Sequenced here: CD4+ or CD8+ T cells sorted from blood, sampled in a trial of the OX40 agonist ivuxolimab. The receptor set was obtained from an adult with an advanced solid tumor such as melanoma, head and neck, liver or kidney cancer. Each CDR3 is given with its conserved first and last residue. D genes are given only for firm matches. Size is omitted from some rows. Given values are once, few, many or a class for expanded clones.

.	few	TRBV7-6	TRBJ2-7	TGTGCCAGCTCCCCGGGGGAGTTCGAGCAGTACTTC	CASSPGEFEQYF
TRBD1	once	TRBV27	TRBJ2-7	TGTGCCAGCAGTTTATCGCCCCGACAGGGCCCGTACGAGCAGTACTTC	CASSLSPRQGPYEQYF
TRBD2	.	TRBV9	TRBJ2-3	TGTGCCAGCAGCGCCGGGACTAGCGGGAGCTTAAGCACAGATACGCAGTATTTT	CASSAGTSGSLSTDTQYF
.	.	TRBV9	TRBJ1-2	TGTGCCAGCAGCGTAGGATCCTCTATTGGCTATGGCTACACCTTC	CASSVGSSIGYGYTF
.	.	TRBV4-2	TRBJ2-1	TGTGCCAGCAGCCAAGATTTACTAGCAGGCGAGCAGTTCTTC	CASSQDLLAGEQFF
.	.	TRBV19	TRBJ1-5	TGTGCCAGTAGAATTGGGACCCTTAGCAATCAGCCCCAGCATTTT	CASRIGTLSNQPQHF
TRBD1	.	TRBV30	TRBJ2-1	TGTGCCTGGAGTACGCCGGACAGGGGATTGGTGAATGAGCAGTTCTTC	CAWSTPDRGLVNEQFF
.	few	TRBV10-3	TRBJ1-1	TGTGCCATCAGTGAGCAGACGGACTGGAACACTGAAGCTTTCTTT	CAISEQTDWNTEAFF
.	.	TRBV7-3	TRBJ1-2	TGTGCCAGCAGCTTACTCCCTCATTTAGGGGGAGGGGGCTACACCTTC	CASSLLPHLGGGGYTF
.	.	TRBV19	TRBJ2-1	TGTGCCAGTAAGGGGCCAGGATCCTACAATGAGCAGTTCTTC	CASKGPGSYNEQFF
.	.	TRBV7-3	TRBJ2-1	TGTGCCAGCAGCCCCGGGACGGCTTACAATGAGCAGTTCTTC	CASSPGTAYNEQFF
.	many	TRBV4-3	TRBJ2-3	TGCGCCAGCAGCCAAGATAGGGCAGGGGGGTCAGATACGCAGTATTTT	CASSQDRAGGSDTQYF
.	.	TRBV4-3	TRBJ2-4	TGCGCCAGCAGCCCCCGGACTGGAGCCAAAAACATTCAGTACTTC	CASSPRTGAKNIQYF
TRBD1	.	TRBV9	TRBJ1-2	TGTGCCAGCACCTCCAGGGGGATGAACTATGGCTACACCTTC	CASTSRGMNYGYTF
TRBD1	once	TRBV13	TRBJ1-5	TGTGCCAGCAGCTTGGGACAGGGTTTGAATCAGCCCCAGCATTTT	CASSLGQGLNQPQHF
.	once	TRBV6-6	TRBJ1-1	TGTGCCAGCAGTCTCGACAGGAGACTTATGAACACTGAAGCTTTCTTT	CASSLDRRLMNTEAFF